The clone carrying this T cell receptor beta chain showed up many times. The antigen is undetermined. Primers used in a second PCR of about 7 to 12 cycles were a sample-barcoded 5' primer and a J-beta primer mix. The authors tagged each cDNA molecule using a template-switch adaptor with 12 random nucleotides. From the 5' RACE reads, TCRdb called clonotypes with MiXCR, one entry per CDR3 protein. Among about a million distinct CDR3 sequences listed, roughly 47% were seen once. The data were taken from a study of blood T cells in healthy people across ages. The V gene's germline CDR1 is SEHNR and CDR2 FQNEAQ (reference sequence). V was clipped by 5 bases and J by 2 bases, with 12 bases between them. CDR3 length: 14 residues. Peripheral blood from each donor was collected in a volume of 8.5 to 10 milliliters. A minimum of 6.5 million PBMCs was isolated per sample. Study-level results: More naive CD4+ cells and higher diversity marked long-lived donors relative to aged donors.

This TCR derives from a woman aged 55-70 years in good health. The chain has TRBV7-9 and TRBJ2-5; D remains ambiguous. The sample comprised blood. CDR3 DNA sequence: TGTGCCAGCAGCCCGACCCGACGTCAAGAGACCCAGTACTTC. It specifies CASSPTRRQETQYF.